A single sample gave rise to the 23 T cell receptor beta chains below, sequenced in a study of blood T cell repertoires in COVID-19. Profiling relied on immunoSEQ multiplex PCR, and the TCRdb table lists in-frame clones only, not all of them. The data contain a few hundred thousand clones, roughly nine tenths of them singletons. Source material: peripheral blood. The receptors here all came from a man between 60 and 75 years old with acute or convalescent COVID-19.

The rearrangement uses TRBV9 and TRBJ2-6, with TRBD1 identical over 9 bases. J was trimmed by 2 bases and V by 3 bases; bases with no gene match: 15. Germline assignment: CDR1 SGDLS and CDR2 YYNGEE. The CDR3 has 20 residues. CDR3 protein: CASSARDREFEIAGANVLTF. The CDR3 DNA reads as TGTGCCAGCAGCGCCCGGGACAGGGAATTTGAAATAGCTGGGGCCAACGTCCTGACTTTC.

The chain recombines TRBV4-3 with TRBJ2-3; D unclear. V was trimmed by 0 bases and J by 1 base, leaving 8 bases between them. Germline V CDR1 and CDR2: LGHNA, YSLEER. The CDR3 is made up of 15 amino acids. CDR3 DNA sequence: TGCGCCAGCAGCCAAGAGTGGCATCGCACAGATACGCAGTATTTT. Translated, it gives CASSQEWHRTDTQYF.

The chain joins TRBV19 to TRBJ2-7, with TRBD2 matching 15 bases. Germline V gene sequence: CDR1 LNHDA, CDR2 SQIVND (reference sequence). The CDR3 is 17 amino acids. V trimming: 4 bases; J trimming: 2 bases; junction bases outside the gene matches: 6. The CDR3 DNA reads as TGTGCCAGTAGTAAAGGACTAGCGGGAGGGCCCCCCTACGAGCAGTACTTC. Amino acid sequence: CASSKGLAGGPPYEQYF.

This clone has a handful of counts. The chain links TRBV5-5 to TRBJ2-7; 10 nucleotides agree with TRBD1. The CDR3 has 14 amino acids. V lost 4 bases and J lost 5; bases outside the gene matches: 6. Germline V gene lookup returns CDR1 SGHKS and CDR2 YYEKEE (reference sequence). The CDR3 coding sequence is TGTGCCAGCAGCCGGGACAGGGGAGAGAACGAGCAGTACTTC. This sequence encodes CASSRDRGENEQYF.

This chain uses TRBV19 with TRBJ1-1; D possibly corresponds to TRBD1 (6 bases). This CDR3 is built from 13 residues. Between the trimmed V and J ends, which lost 5 bases and 5 bases, there was a span of 12 bases. Germline CDR1 is LNHDA and CDR2 is SQIVND (reference sequence). Here the CDR3 reads CASSPMRGTEAFF. CDR3 sequence (DNA): TGTGCCAGTAGTCCCATGAGGGGGACTGAAGCTTTCTTT.

This chain joins TRBV27 and TRBJ2-7; D might be TRBD1 (5 bases). CDR3 size: 14 residues. Per germline, CDR1 MNHEY and CDR2 SMNVEV (reference sequence). The ends were cut back, 0 bases at V and 3 bases at J, with 9 bases in the middle. The CDR3 here is CASSLSGHNYEQYF. CDR3 bases: TGTGCCAGCAGTTTATCCGGACATAACTACGAGCAGTACTTC.

This clone was seen a handful of times. This sequence joins TRBV27 and TRBJ1-1, with a tentative D call TRBD1 (5 bases). V lost 4 bases to trimming and J lost 3 bases, with 12 bases between them. CDR1 is MNHEY, CDR2 SMNVEV, per germline (reference sequence). The CDR3 consists of 14 residues. CDR3 sequence (DNA): TGTGCCAGCAGTTGGGGGGGGTCGGACACTGAAGCTTTCTTT. It codes for CASSWGGSDTEAFF.

This sequence joins TRBV29-1 and TRBJ1-1, with D maybe TRBD1 (6 bases). Germline CDR1 reads SQVTM; CDR2 reads ANQGSEA. Trimming stripped 1 base from V and 0 bases from J, with 6 bases between. This CDR3 region has 13 residues. CDR3 region: CSVEGTVNTEAFF. The CDR3 DNA reads as TGCAGCGTTGAAGGGACAGTGAACACTGAAGCTTTCTTT.

V usage is TRBV28 and J usage is TRBJ1-1, with 7 bases matching TRBD1. The CDR3 has 16 residues. The germline gives CDR1 MDHEN, CDR2 SYDVKM. The ends lost 8 bases at V and 5 bases at J; junction bases unmatched: 17. The CDR3 here is CASGSWAQGERTEAFF. The CDR3 DNA reads TGTGCCAGCGGCTCTTGGGCTCAGGGGGAGAGAACTGAAGCTTTCTTT.

About this clone: This could be a read error, since a much larger clone is one nucleotide away. The V call is TRBV5-6, the J call TRBJ1-2, with 7 bases lining up with TRBD1. CDR1 is SGHDT and CDR2 is YYEEEE in the germline V gene. The length of the CDR3 is 14 residues. V was clipped by 3 bases and J by 3 bases; unmatched bases: 5. The CDR3 bases are TGTGCCAGCAGCTCCGGACAGGACTACTATGGCTACACCTTC. Its translation: CASSSGQDYYGYTF.

The chain recombines TRBV5-1 with TRBJ1-5; no clear D gene. V was clipped by 0 bases and J by 4 bases, with 8 bases between them. The CDR3 sequence is 14 residues long. Germline-derived CDR1 and CDR2 are SGHRS and YFSETQ. The CDR3 DNA sequence: TGCGCCAGCAGCTTGGACGGAGGGAATCAGCCCCAGCATTTT. Translated: CASSLDGGNQPQHF.

The chain combines TRBV7-2 with TRBJ2-1, with a weak D call TRBD2 (7 bases). Germline V CDR1 and CDR2: SGHTA, FQGNSA. The CDR3 loop spans 14 amino acids. V dropped 2 bases and J dropped 9 bases, with 14 bases sitting between them. CDR3 bases: TGTGCCAGCAGCTTATATGGAGGGGGGGCTGAGCAGTTCTTC. This codes for CASSLYGGGAEQFF.

The V and J genes are TRBV6-2 or TRBV6-3 and TRBJ2-7, with D uncertain. This CDR3 contains 13 residues. Germline CDR1 MNHEY, CDR2 SVGEGT. The V gene lost 0 bases and the J gene lost 3 bases, with 6 bases spanning the gap. The CDR3 protein is CASSYSSDYEQYF. The DNA of the CDR3 is TGTGCCAGCAGTTACTCGAGCGACTACGAGCAGTACTTC.

This clone occurred once. The rearrangement links TRBV18 to TRBJ2-1, with 7 bases aligning to TRBD2. The CDR3 has 15 residues. Germline V gives CDR1 KGHSH, CDR2 LQKENI. The trim removed 4 bases at V and 3 bases at J, leaving 6 bases unmatched. The CDR3 bases are TGTGCCAGCTCACAGGGGCCGGGAGGCTACAATGAGCAGTTCTTC. Amino acids: CASSQGPGGYNEQFF.

The rearrangement links TRBV4-2 to TRBJ1-2; 7 nucleotides line up with TRBD1. Germline V gene lookup returns CDR1 LGHNA and CDR2 YNFKEQ. The CDR3 spans 13 residues. Germline trimming cut 4 bases from V and 10 bases from J; bases unmatched to any gene: 9. CDR3 coding DNA: TGTGCCAGCAGCCTAGACAGGGATAAAGACTACACCTTC. Translating gives CASSLDRDKDYTF.

J is TRBJ2-1 and V is TRBV19; D may be TRBD2 (6 bases). The V gene lost 1 base and the J gene lost 6 bases, with 10 bases spanning the gap. There are 14 residues in the CDR3. CDR1 and CDR2 (germline): LNHDA, SQIVND (reference sequence). The CDR3 DNA is TGTGCCAGTAGTATAGCGGGAGCGGGCAATGAGCAGTTCTTC. As protein: CASSIAGAGNEQFF.

The rearrangement links TRBV11-3 to TRBJ2-6, with a tentative D call TRBD2 (5 bases). The CDR3 is 17 residues long. The germline V gene has CDR1 SGHNT and CDR2 YENEEA. V gave up 4 bases and J gave up 0 bases, with 13 bases separating them. The CDR3, as DNA: TGTGCCAGCAGCTCACCGGGATACCGCTCTGGGGCCAACGTCCTGACTTTC. Protein sequence: CASSSPGYRSGANVLTF.

The sample holds one count of this clone. Other DNA sequences in the sample encode the same CDR3. CDR3 region: CASSLDRGTDTQYF. The CDR3 DNA sequence: TGTGCCAGCAGCTTGGACAGGGGGACAGATACGCAGTATTTT. The chain recombines TRBV5-8 with TRBJ2-3; TRBD1 matches at 8 bases. Germline V gene data show CDR1 as SGHTS and CDR2 as YDEGEE. The CDR3 has 14 amino acids. J gave up 3 bases and V 0 bases, and 0 bases lay outside the gene matches.

This chain uses TRBV5-6 with TRBJ2-4, with TRBD2 identical over 7 bases. The CDR3 is 13 residues long. The germline CDR1 and CDR2 sequences are SGHDT and YYEEEE. The V gene end was trimmed by 0 bases and the J gene end by 11 bases; junction bases not matched to a gene: 5. CDR3 sequence reads: CASSLVVGRVQYF. DNA for the CDR3: TGTGCCAGCAGCTTGGTTGTGGGGAGGGTTCAGTACTTC.

The sample holds one count of this clone. The chain uses TRBV9 and TRBJ2-3; a weak D match, TRBD2 (6 bases). Germline V gives CDR1 SGDLS, CDR2 YYNGEE. Trimming took off 0 bases at V and 3 bases at J, with 14 bases between the two ends. The CDR3 has 16 amino acids. This CDR3 is CASSVDRRDWTDTQYF. CDR3 DNA sequence: TGTGCCAGCAGCGTAGACCGGCGGGACTGGACAGATACGCAGTATTTT.

The chain combines TRBV25-1 with TRBJ2-7, with TRBD1 matching 7 bases. Germline assignment: CDR1 MGHDK and CDR2 SYGVNS. The CDR3 loop spans 16 amino acids. Germline trimming cut 8 bases from V and 0 bases from J; bases unmatched to any gene: 13. The CDR3: CASLGYRPGGSYEQYF. DNA for the CDR3: TGTGCCAGCCTAGGCTACCGTCCAGGGGGCTCCTACGAGCAGTACTTC.

This CDR3 reads CAMGGDQETQYF. CDR3 nucleotide sequence: TGTGCCATGGGCGGGGACCAAGAGACCCAGTACTTC. The chain has TRBV10-3 and TRBJ2-5; possible D gene TRBD2, 6 bases. The V gene's germline CDR1 is ENHRY and CDR2 SYGVKD. Deletions cut 9 bases from V and 0 bases from J, with 8 bases between. The CDR3 has 12 amino acids.

The genes are TRBV11-1 and TRBJ2-4, with 9 bases aligning to TRBD1. The CDR3 runs 16 residues. Germline CDR1 is SGHAT and CDR2 is FQDESV (reference sequence). The V and J ends lost 3 bases and 2 bases, in that order; junction bases with no gene match: 5. DNA for the CDR3: TGTGCCAGCAGCTTCGGACAGGGGAAGTCCAAAAACATTCAGTACTTC. This sequence encodes CASSFGQGKSKNIQYF.